One and the same sample provided the 8 T cell receptor beta chains below, sequenced in a study of blood T cell repertoires in COVID-19. The repertoire was sequenced with immunoSEQ multiplex PCR; TCRdb's copy has only in-frame clones and lacks some. The sample includes about 87,000 clones, about four fifths seen only once; the top ten take about 2.1%. Sequences were obtained from peripheral blood. The receptors shown here come from a woman in her 70s with acute or convalescent COVID-19.

The chain is built from TRBV6-5 and TRBJ2-5, with 7 bases identical to TRBD1. The CDR3 is 14 amino acids. With 5 bases clipped from V and 2 bases from J, the junction kept 5 bases outside the gene matches. Germline loops: CDR1 MNHEY, CDR2 SVGAGI. The CDR3, as DNA: TGTGCCAGCAGTAGAGGGGGCAGTCAAGAGACCCAGTACTTC. Its protein is CASSRGGSQETQYF.

The chain joins TRBV7-9 to TRBJ1-4; D perhaps matches TRBD1 (5 bases). CDR1 and CDR2 from the germline V gene are SEHNR and FQNEAQ (reference sequence). Trimming removed 4 bases from V and 2 bases from J, with 8 bases in between. The CDR3 is made up of 14 amino acids. CDR3 residues: CASSSGLTNEKLFF. The CDR3 DNA reads TGTGCCAGCAGCTCAGGGCTGACTAATGAAAAACTGTTTTTT.

CDR3: CASSAGQRAGYTF. The DNA for the CDR3 is TGTGCCAGTAGCGCGGGGCAACGCGCCGGCTACACCTTC. The rearrangement uses TRBV19 and TRBJ1-2; TRBD1 is a possible D gene (5 bases). The CDR3 is 13 amino acids. Germline values: CDR1 LNHDA, CDR2 SQIVND (reference sequence). V was shortened by 6 bases and J by 8 bases, with 16 bases between the two germline ends.

CDR3 nucleotides: TGTGCCAGCAGTTTACAGGGGGAGAACTATGGCTACACCTTC. Protein sequence: CASSLQGENYGYTF. The gene calls are TRBV6-6 and TRBJ1-2; 8 bases line up with TRBD1. Germline values: CDR1 MNHNY, CDR2 SVGAGI (reference sequence). V gave up 4 bases and J gave up 2 bases; unmatched junction bases: 3. The length of the CDR3 is 14 residues.

The V gene is TRBV2, the J gene TRBJ2-1; a possible D gene is TRBD2 (5 bases). The ends were cut back, 8 bases at V and 7 bases at J, with 18 bases in the middle. CDR1 and CDR2 from the germline V gene are SNHLY and FYNNEI. The CDR3 covers 14 residues. CDR3 coding DNA: TGTGCCAGCTGCCTTGGAGGTAGCGAGAATGAGCAGTTCTTC. As protein: CASCLGGSENEQFF.

This clone showed up just a few times. This chain joins TRBV4-1 and TRBJ2-2; 10 bases match TRBD2. CDR1 is MGHRA and CDR2 is YSYEKL in the germline V gene. Trimming took 2 bases from V and 4 from J; bases not matched to a gene: 4. CDR3 size: 16 residues. For the CDR3, the DNA is TGCGCCAGCAGCCAACCACTAGCGGGGAGCACCGGGGAGCTGTTTTTT. Amino acids: CASSQPLAGSTGELFF.

As DNA, the CDR3 is TGTGCCAGCAGTGATACTGCAGGGATTGAGCAGTTCTTC. It codes for CASSDTAGIEQFF. The chain uses TRBV2 and TRBJ2-1; possibly TRBD1 for D (5 bases). Germline CDR1 SNHLY, CDR2 FYNNEI. The ends were cut back, 3 bases at V and 9 bases at J, with 12 bases in the middle. The CDR3 consists of 13 residues. The full variable domain, rest sourced from reference TRBV2 and TRBJ2-1, is EPEVTQTPSHQVTQMGQEVILRCVPISNHLYFYWYRQILGQKVEFLVSFYNNEISEKSEIFDDQFSVERPDGSNFTLKIRSTKLEDSAMYFCASSDTAGIEQFFGPGTRLTVL.

This sequence joins TRBV9 and TRBJ1-2; 9 nucleotides line up with TRBD1. The length of the CDR3 is 13 residues. Germline CDR1 and CDR2: SGDLS and YYNGEE. V was pared by 3 bases and J by 8 bases, with 5 bases of the junction left unmatched. The CDR3 is CASSAGTGKGYTF. CDR3 nucleotides: TGTGCCAGCAGCGCGGGGACAGGGAAAGGCTACACCTTC.